A single sample gave rise to the 21 T cell receptor beta chains below, sequenced in a study of shared clonotypes between healthy human individuals (dated by TCRdb to 2018 to 2020). Preparation of the library involved the immunoSEQ multiplex PCR assay. Sourced from immuneACCESS, this table was stored by TCRdb with only in-frame sequences that have V and J called. A share of the clones is absent; for the studies checked, an unresolved V gene accounts for under half, and the remainder has no known explanation. This sample holds about 1.5 million clones; roughly 96% were observed only once. The top ten hold about 1% of the sample. The sequenced sample consisted of naive CD4+ T cells sorted from blood. The cell subset or site label on this specimen signifies: CD45RA+ positively selected. These receptors all come from a man aged 25-40 years in good health.

Points on this clone: This specimen includes other DNA sequences encoding the same CDR3. This sequence joins TRBV9 and TRBJ2-6, with D possibly being TRBD1 (5 bases). The CDR3 is 17 amino acids. Germline CDR1 SGDLS, CDR2 YYNGEE. Trimming removed 0 bases at V and 0 bases at J, with 10 bases between. The CDR3 sequence is CASSVATGSSGANVLTF. The CDR3 nucleotides read TGTGCCAGCAGCGTAGCTACAGGCAGCTCTGGGGCCAACGTCCTGACTTTC.

This rearrangement joins TRBV11-2 to TRBJ2-7; 7 bases match TRBD2. After removal of 4 bases from V and 6 bases from J, the junction contained 6 bases not matched to a gene. Germline CDR1 is SGHAT and CDR2 is FQNNGV. The CDR3 contains 13 residues. The CDR3 protein is CASSWGTNREQYF. The CDR3 coding sequence is TGTGCCAGCAGCTGGGGGACTAACCGCGAGCAGTACTTC.

The chain links TRBV11-3 to TRBJ2-7; unclear D gene. Trimming took off 2 bases at V and 0 bases at J, with 5 bases between the two ends. Germline CDR1 is SGHNT and CDR2 is YENEEA. The CDR3 sequence is 13 residues long. The CDR3 region is CASSLTSSYEQYF. The CDR3 DNA sequence: TGTGCCAGCAGCTTAACGAGCTCCTACGAGCAGTACTTC.

This clone has only one observation. The DNA for the CDR3 is TGCGCCAGCAGCCAAGGGGAAGCCGTGGTCAGCAGGGATGGCTACACCTTC. It codes for CASSQGEAVVSRDGYTF. J is TRBJ1-2 and V is TRBV4-1; D possibly corresponds to TRBD1 (5 bases). The V end lost 1 base, the J end lost 6 bases, and 21 bases lay between the germline ends. The CDR3 is 17 residues long. Germline V gene data show CDR1 as MGHRA and CDR2 as YSYEKL.

This clone was counted a single time. In DNA form, the CDR3 reads TGTGCCATCAGTTCCGGCATAAATGAAAAACTGTTTTTT. Amino acids: CAISSGINEKLFF. V and J are TRBV10-3 and TRBJ1-4, with D unresolved. The germline CDR1 and CDR2 sequences are ENHRY and SYGVKD. Between the trimmed V and J ends, which lost 5 bases and 5 bases, there was a span of 9 bases. This CDR3 spans 13 amino acids.

The J gene is TRBJ1-2, the V gene TRBV6-1; no clear D gene. The germline CDR1 and CDR2 sequences are MNHNS and SASEGT. This CDR3 is 11 amino acids long. Deletions cut 4 bases from V and 9 bases from J, with 9 bases between. DNA for the CDR3: TGTGCCAGCAGTGGGGTTCTGAGCTACACCTTC. Translating gives CASSGVLSYTF.

The chain has TRBV9 and TRBJ2-1, with D possibly being TRBD2 (6 bases). The CDR3 length is 16 residues. Germline V CDR1 and CDR2: SGDLS, YYNGEE. V lost 0 bases and J lost 7, with 17 bases in between. CDR3 residues: CASSVAGVGSQNEQFF. CDR3 in DNA: TGTGCCAGCAGCGTAGCGGGGGTTGGTAGCCAGAATGAGCAGTTCTTC.

Of note for this clone: Other DNA sequences in the same sample also yield this CDR3. This sequence joins TRBV5-4 and TRBJ2-2, with D unclear. In germline, CDR1 is SGHNT, CDR2 YYREEE (reference sequence). Trimming removed 1 base from V and 0 bases from J, with 1 base in between. The CDR3 has 13 residues. This CDR3 reads CASSLPNTGELFF. The DNA for the CDR3 is TGTGCCAGCAGCTTGCCGAACACCGGGGAGCTGTTTTTT.

This chain joins TRBV28 and TRBJ2-2; D call uncertain. V was trimmed by 10 bases and J by 0 bases, leaving 9 bases between them. The CDR3 is 13 amino acids. Per the germline V gene, CDR1 is MDHEN and CDR2 is SYDVKM. This CDR3 is CATGSANTGELFF. The CDR3 coding sequence is TGTGCCACCGGCTCCGCGAACACCGGGGAGCTGTTTTTT.

Points on this clone: The sample holds other DNA sequences that translate to the same CDR3. The CDR3 coding sequence is TGCGCCAGCAGCTTGGTCACTAGCGGGAGCTACGAGCAGTACTTC. Translating it yields CASSLVTSGSYEQYF. The V gene is TRBV5-1, the J gene TRBJ2-7, with 11 bases matching TRBD2. Germline CDR1 and CDR2: SGHRS and YFSETQ. Trimming removed 0 bases from V and 3 bases from J; junction bases left unmatched: 2. The CDR3 sequence is 15 residues long.

The CDR3 region is CASSLITGQETQYF. The CDR3 DNA follows: TGCGCCAGCAGCTTGATCACAGGGCAAGAGACCCAGTACTTC. The V and J genes are TRBV5-1 and TRBJ2-5; weak D call: TRBD1 (6 bases). This CDR3 has 14 residues. The germline gives CDR1 SGHRS, CDR2 YFSETQ. The V gene lost 1 base and the J gene lost 2 bases, with 9 bases spanning the gap.

This chain uses TRBV7-2 with TRBJ1-2; no clear D gene. The ends were cut back, 3 bases at V and 4 bases at J, with 6 bases in the middle. This CDR3 contains 12 residues. Germline CDR1 SGHTA, CDR2 FQGNSA. The CDR3 sequence is CASSLAFYGYTF. The CDR3 coding sequence is TGTGCCAGCAGCTTGGCCTTCTATGGCTACACCTTC.

A note on this clone: This CDR3 is also generated by other DNA sequences in the sample. The chain employs TRBV9 and TRBJ2-1, with D hard to call. CDR1 and CDR2 (germline): SGDLS, YYNGEE. CDR3 length equals 15 residues. Deletions cut 4 bases from V and 0 bases from J, with 11 bases between. In DNA, the CDR3 is TGTGCCAGCAGCCCAAGCGCGAGCTCCTACAATGAGCAGTTCTTC. Amino acid sequence: CASSPSASSYNEQFF.

The CDR3 is CASSLGPGGSNQPQHF. The CDR3 DNA follows: TGTGCCAGCAGCTTGGGGCCGGGTGGTAGCAATCAGCCCCAGCATTTT. V and J are TRBV11-2 and TRBJ1-5, with D possibly being TRBD1 (5 bases). The CDR3 contains 16 residues. Germline values: CDR1 SGHAT, CDR2 FQNNGV. V gave up 3 bases and J gave up 0 bases, with 12 bases separating them.

The V and J genes are TRBV5-1 and TRBJ2-3, with TRBD2 as a possible D gene (6 bases). Looked up from germline, CDR1 is SGHRS and CDR2 is YFSETQ. Trimming removed 0 bases from V and 10 bases from J, with 18 bases in between. The CDR3 consists of 15 residues. The CDR3 reads CASSLVAGTPGAQYF. The DNA for the CDR3 is TGCGCCAGCAGCTTGGTTGCCGGGACCCCGGGGGCGCAGTATTTT. Together with reference TRBV5-1 and TRBJ2-3, the CDR3 gives the full variable domain: KAGVTQTPRYLIKTRGQQVTLSCSPISGHRSVSWYQQTPGQGLQFLFEYFSETQRNKGNFPGRFSGRQFSNSRSEMNVSTLELGDSALYLCASSLVAGTPGAQYFGPGTRLTVL.

V usage is TRBV28 and J usage is TRBJ1-2, with D perhaps matching TRBD1 (6 bases). Germline CDR1 MDHEN, CDR2 SYDVKM. There are 14 residues in the CDR3. Trimming took off 4 bases at V and 5 bases at J, with 14 bases between the two ends. The CDR3 DNA sequence: TGTGCCAGCAGTTACGGGGGGGCGCGTTATGGCTACACCTTC. This translates into CASSYGGARYGYTF.

This chain joins TRBV4-1 and TRBJ1-1; 11 bases map to TRBD1. The CDR3 totals 17 residues. The germline gives CDR1 MGHRA, CDR2 YSYEKL. The V and J ends lost 2 bases and 2 bases, in that order; junction bases with no gene match: 7. The CDR3 DNA reads as TGCGCCAGCAGCCAACGGACAGGGGGCGCGCAAAACACTGAAGCTTTCTTT. Its protein is CASSQRTGGAQNTEAFF.

J is TRBJ1-5 and V is TRBV27; D may be TRBD1 (5 bases). V shed 2 bases and J shed 6 bases, with 14 bases lying between them. There are 15 residues in the CDR3. Germline assignment: CDR1 MNHEY and CDR2 SMNVEV (reference sequence). The CDR3 reads CASSLRGSTLQPQHF. The CDR3 DNA is TGTGCCAGCAGTTTAAGGGGAAGCACCCTTCAGCCCCAGCATTTT.

In its sample, this clone was seen once. CDR3 sequence: CASSLAVGRLAGRQETQYF. The CDR3 DNA reads as TGTGCCAGCAGCTTAGCCGTGGGGCGACTAGCGGGACGGCAAGAGACCCAGTACTTC. The chain combines TRBV7-2 with TRBJ2-5; the match to TRBD2 covers 11 bases. Germline V lookup: CDR1 SGHTA, CDR2 FQGNSA. Trimming at V came to 0 bases and at J to 2 bases, leaving 11 bases not matched to a gene. This CDR3 is 19 amino acids long.

The rearrangement uses TRBV4-3 and TRBJ1-2; no reliable D call. CDR1 is LGHNA, CDR2 YSLEER, per germline. The CDR3 loop spans 13 amino acids. Trimming shortened V by 1 base and J by 10 bases, and 13 bases separated the two germline ends. As DNA, the CDR3 is TGCGCCAGCAGCCAAGTCGGTCCGGCTCCCTACACCTTC. Its protein is CASSQVGPAPYTF.

This chain joins TRBV2 and TRBJ2-7; 9 nucleotides align to TRBD1. CDR3 size: 13 residues. V was clipped by 8 bases and J by 2 bases; unmatched bases: 4. From germline, CDR1 is SNHLY and CDR2 FYNNEI. The CDR3 nucleotides are TGTGCCAGCGCTAGACAGGGGGCCTACGAGCAGTACTTC. Its protein product is CASARQGAYEQYF.